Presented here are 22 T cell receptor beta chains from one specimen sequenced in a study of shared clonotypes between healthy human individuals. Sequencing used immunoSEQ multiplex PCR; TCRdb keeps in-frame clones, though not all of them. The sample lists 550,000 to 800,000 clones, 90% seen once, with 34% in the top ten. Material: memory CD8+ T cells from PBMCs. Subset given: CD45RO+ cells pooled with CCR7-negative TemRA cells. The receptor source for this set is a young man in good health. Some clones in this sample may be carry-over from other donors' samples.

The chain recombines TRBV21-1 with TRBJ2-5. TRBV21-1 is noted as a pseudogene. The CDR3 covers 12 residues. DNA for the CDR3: TGTGCCAGCAGCAAAACGGCAGAGACCCAGTACTTC. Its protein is CASSKTAETQYF.

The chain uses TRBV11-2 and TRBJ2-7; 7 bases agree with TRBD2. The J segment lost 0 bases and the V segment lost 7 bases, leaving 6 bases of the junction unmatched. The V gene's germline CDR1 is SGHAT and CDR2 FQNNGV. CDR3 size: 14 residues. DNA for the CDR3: TGTGCCAGCAACCCCAGGGACTACTCCTACGAGCAGTACTTC. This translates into CASNPRDYSYEQYF. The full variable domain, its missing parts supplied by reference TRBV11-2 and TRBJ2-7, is EAGVAQSPRYKIIEKRQSVAFWCNPISGHATLYWYQQILGQGPKLLIQFQNNGVVDDSQLPKDRFSAERLKGVDSTLKIQPAKLEDSAVYLCASNPRDYSYEQYFGPGTRLTVT.

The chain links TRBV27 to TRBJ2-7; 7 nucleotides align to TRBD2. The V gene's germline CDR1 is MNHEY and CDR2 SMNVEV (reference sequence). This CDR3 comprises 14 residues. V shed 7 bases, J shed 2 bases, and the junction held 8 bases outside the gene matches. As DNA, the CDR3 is TGTGCCAGCAAGGCCTGGAGCGGGACCTACGAGCAGTACTTC. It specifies CASKAWSGTYEQYF.

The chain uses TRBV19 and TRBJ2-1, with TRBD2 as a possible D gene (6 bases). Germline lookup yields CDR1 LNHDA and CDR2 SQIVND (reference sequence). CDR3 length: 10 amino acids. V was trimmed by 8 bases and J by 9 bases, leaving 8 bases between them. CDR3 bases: TGTGCCAGTTCGGAGGGTGAGCAGTTCTTC. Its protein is CASSEGEQFF.

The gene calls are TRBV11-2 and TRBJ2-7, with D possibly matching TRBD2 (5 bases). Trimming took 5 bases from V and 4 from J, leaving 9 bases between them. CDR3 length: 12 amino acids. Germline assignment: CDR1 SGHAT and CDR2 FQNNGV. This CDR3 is CASSRTGYEQYF. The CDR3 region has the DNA TGTGCCAGCAGCCGGACGGGGTACGAGCAGTACTTC.

The CDR3 reads CASSVGIENQETQYF. CDR3 in DNA: TGTGCCAGCAGCGTAGGAATAGAGAACCAAGAGACCCAGTACTTC. V is TRBV7-9 and J is TRBJ2-5, with D hard to call. CDR3 length: 15 residues. The V gene's germline CDR1 is SEHNR and CDR2 FQNEAQ (reference sequence). The V end lost 5 bases, the J end lost 0 bases, and 13 bases lay between the germline ends.

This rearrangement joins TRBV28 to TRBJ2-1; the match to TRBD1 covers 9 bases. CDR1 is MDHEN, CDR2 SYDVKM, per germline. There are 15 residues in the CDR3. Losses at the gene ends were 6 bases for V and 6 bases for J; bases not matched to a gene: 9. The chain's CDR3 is CASSRDREKFNEQFF. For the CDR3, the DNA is TGTGCCAGCAGCAGGGACAGGGAAAAGTTCAATGAGCAGTTCTTC.

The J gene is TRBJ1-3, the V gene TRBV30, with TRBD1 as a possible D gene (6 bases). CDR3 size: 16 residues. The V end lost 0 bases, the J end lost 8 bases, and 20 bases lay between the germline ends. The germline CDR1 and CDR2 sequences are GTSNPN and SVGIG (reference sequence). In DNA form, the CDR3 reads TGTGCCTGGAGTGTCAACAGGGTGCAGTTCTTTGACACCATATATTTT. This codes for CAWSVNRVQFFDTIYF.

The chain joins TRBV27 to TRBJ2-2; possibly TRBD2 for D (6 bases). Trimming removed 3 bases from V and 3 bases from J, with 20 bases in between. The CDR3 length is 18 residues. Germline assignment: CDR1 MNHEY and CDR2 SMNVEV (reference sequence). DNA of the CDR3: TGTGCCAGCAGTTTTAGAGCGATCAAGACTAGGGACACCGGGGAGCTGTTTTTT. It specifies CASSFRAIKTRDTGELFF.

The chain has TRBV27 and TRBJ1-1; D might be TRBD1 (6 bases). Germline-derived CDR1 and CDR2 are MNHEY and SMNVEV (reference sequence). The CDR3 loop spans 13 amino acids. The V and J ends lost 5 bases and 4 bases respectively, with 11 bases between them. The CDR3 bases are TGTGCCAGCAGTCCAGGGGCAGTCACTGAAGCTTTCTTT. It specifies CASSPGAVTEAFF.

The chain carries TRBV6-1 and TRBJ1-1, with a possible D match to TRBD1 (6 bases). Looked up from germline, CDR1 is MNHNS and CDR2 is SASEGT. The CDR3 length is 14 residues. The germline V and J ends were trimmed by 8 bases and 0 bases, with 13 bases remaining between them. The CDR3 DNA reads TGTGCCAGCGACCTGACAGGACTGAACACTGAAGCTTTCTTT. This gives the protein CASDLTGLNTEAFF.

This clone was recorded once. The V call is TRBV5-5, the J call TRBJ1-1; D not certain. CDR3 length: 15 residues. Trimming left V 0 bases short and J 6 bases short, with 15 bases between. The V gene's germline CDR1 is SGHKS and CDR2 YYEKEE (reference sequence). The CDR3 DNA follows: TGTGCCAGCAGCTTGGCGTTGACGAGGGTTTCTGAAGCTTTCTTT. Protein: CASSLALTRVSEAFF.

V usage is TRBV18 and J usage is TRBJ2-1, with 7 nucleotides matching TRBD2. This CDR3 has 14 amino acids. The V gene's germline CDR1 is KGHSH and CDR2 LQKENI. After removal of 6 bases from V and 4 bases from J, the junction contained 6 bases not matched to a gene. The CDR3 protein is CASSPRGIYNEQFF. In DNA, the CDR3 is TGTGCCAGCTCCCCGCGGGGGATTTACAATGAGCAGTTCTTC.

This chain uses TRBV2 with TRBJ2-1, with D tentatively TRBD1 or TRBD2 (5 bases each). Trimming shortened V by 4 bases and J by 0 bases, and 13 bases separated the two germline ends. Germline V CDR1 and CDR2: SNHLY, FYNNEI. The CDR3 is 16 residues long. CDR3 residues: CASSVGVGSSYNEQFF. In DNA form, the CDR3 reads TGTGCCAGCAGTGTGGGGGTGGGGAGCTCCTACAATGAGCAGTTCTTC.

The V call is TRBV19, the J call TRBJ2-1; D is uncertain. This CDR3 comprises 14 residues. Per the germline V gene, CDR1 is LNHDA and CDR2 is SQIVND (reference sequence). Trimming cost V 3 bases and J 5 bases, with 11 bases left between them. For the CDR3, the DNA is TGTGCCAGTAGTATTGGGCAGATAGACAATGAGCAGTTCTTC. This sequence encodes CASSIGQIDNEQFF.

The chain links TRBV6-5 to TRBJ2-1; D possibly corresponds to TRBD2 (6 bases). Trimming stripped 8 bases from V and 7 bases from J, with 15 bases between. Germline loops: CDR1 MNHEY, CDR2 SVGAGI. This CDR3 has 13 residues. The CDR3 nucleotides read TGTGCCAGCTCGGAGGGGATGGCGAATGAGCAGTTCTTC. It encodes CASSEGMANEQFF.

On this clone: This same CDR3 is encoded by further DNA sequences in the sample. CDR3 in DNA: TGTGCCAGCAGCCCCGGGGGTGGCACAGATACGCAGTATTTT. This translates into CASSPGGGTDTQYF. The V and J genes are TRBV9 and TRBJ2-3; a weak D match, TRBD2 (6 bases). V lost 4 bases to trimming and J lost 1 base, with 10 bases between them. There are 14 residues in the CDR3. Germline CDR1 reads SGDLS; CDR2 reads YYNGEE.

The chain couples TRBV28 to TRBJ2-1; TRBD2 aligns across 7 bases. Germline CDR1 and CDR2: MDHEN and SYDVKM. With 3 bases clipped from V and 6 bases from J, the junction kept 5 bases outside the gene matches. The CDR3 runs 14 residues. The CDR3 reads CASSFGREINEQFF. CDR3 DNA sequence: TGTGCCAGCAGTTTTGGGCGGGAGATCAATGAGCAGTTCTTC.

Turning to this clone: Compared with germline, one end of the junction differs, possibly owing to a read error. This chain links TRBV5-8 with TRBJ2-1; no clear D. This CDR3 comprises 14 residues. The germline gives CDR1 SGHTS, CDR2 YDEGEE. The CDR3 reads CASSFTFSDNEQFF. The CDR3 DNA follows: TGTGCCAGCAGCTTTACCTTCTCCGACAATGAGCAGTTCTTC. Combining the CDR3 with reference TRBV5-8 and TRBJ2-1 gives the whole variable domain EAGVTQSPTHLIKTRGQQATLRCSPISGHTSVYWYQQALGLGLQFLLWYDEGEERNRGNFPPRFSGRQFPNYSSELNVNALELEDSALYLCASSFTFSDNEQFFGPGTRLTVL.

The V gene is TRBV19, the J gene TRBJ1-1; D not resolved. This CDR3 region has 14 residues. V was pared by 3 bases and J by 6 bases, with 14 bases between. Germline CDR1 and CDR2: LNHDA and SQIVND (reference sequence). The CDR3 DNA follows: TGTGCCAGTAGTATCTCGGGGTTTTTGGCTGAAGCTTTCTTT. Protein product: CASSISGFLAEAFF.

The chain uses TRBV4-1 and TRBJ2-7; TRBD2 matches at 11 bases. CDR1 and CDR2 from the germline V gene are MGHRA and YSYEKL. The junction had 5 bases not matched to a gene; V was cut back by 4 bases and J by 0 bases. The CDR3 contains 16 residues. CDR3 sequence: CASSLIAGGGSYEQYF. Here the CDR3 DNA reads TGCGCCAGCAGCCTCATAGCGGGAGGGGGCTCCTACGAGCAGTACTTC.

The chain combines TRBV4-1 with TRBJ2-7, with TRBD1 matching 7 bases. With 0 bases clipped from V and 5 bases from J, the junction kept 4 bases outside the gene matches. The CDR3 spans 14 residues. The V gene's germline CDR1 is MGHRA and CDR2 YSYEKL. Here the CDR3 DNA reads TGCGCCAGCAGCCAAGAGAGGGGGCTAAACGAGCAGTACTTC. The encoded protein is CASSQERGLNEQYF.